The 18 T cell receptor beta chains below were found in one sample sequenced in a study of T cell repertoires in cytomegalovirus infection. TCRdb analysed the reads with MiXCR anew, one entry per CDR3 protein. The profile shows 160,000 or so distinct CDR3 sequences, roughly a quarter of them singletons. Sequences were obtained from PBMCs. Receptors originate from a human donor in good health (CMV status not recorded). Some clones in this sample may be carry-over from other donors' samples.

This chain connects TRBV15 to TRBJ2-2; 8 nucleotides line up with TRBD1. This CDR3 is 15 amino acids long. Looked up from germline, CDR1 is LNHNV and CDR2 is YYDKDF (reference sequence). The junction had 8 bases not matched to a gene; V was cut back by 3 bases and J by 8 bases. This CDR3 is CATSRGQERTGELFF. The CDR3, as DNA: TGTGCCACCAGCAGGGGACAGGAGAGGACTGGGGAGCTGTTTTTT.

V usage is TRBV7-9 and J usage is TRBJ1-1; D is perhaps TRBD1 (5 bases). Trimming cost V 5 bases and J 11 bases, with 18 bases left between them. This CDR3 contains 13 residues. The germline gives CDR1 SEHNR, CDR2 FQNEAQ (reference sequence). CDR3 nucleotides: TGTGCCAGCAGCACCCCCCATTGGGGGGGTGCTTTCTTT. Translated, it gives CASSTPHWGGAFF.

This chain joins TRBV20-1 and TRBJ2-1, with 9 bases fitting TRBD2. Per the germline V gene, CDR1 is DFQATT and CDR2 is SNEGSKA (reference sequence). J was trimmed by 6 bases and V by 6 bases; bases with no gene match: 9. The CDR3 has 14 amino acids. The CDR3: CSARKGLAANEQFF. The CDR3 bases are TGCAGTGCCAGAAAGGGACTAGCCGCCAATGAGCAGTTCTTC.

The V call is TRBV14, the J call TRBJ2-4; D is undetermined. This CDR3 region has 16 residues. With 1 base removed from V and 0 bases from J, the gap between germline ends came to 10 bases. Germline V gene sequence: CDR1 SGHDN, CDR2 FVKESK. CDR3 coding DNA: TGTGCCAGCAGCCAAGTTATGGGTGTAGCCAAAAACATTCAGTACTTC. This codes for CASSQVMGVAKNIQYF. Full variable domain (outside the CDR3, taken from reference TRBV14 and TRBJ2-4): EAGVTQFPSHSVIEKGQTVTLRCDPISGHDNLYWYRRVMGKEIKFLLHFVKESKQDESGMPNNRFLAERTGGTYSTLKVQPAELEDSGVYFCASSQVMGVAKNIQYFGAGTRLSVL.

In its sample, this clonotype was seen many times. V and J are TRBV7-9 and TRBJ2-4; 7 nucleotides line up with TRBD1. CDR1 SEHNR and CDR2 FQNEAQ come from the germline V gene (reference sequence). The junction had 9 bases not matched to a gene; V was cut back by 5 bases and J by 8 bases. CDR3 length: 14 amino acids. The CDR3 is CASSARGGVHIQYF. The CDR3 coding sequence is TGTGCCAGCAGCGCCCGAGGGGGCGTCCACATTCAGTACTTC.

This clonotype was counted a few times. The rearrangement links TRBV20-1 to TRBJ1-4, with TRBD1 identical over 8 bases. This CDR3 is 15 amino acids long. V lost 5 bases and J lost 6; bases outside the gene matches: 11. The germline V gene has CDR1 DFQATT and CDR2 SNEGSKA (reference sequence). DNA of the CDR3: TGCAGTGCTCAGGGGGCGCCGGAAAATTATGAAAAACTGTTTTTT. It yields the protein CSAQGAPENYEKLFF.

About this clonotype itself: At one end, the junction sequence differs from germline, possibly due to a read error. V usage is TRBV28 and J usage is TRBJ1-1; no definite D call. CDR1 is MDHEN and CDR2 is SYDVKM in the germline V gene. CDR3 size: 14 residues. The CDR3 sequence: CTSSLTGRDTEAFF. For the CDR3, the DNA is TGTACCAGCAGTTTAACGGGGAGGGACACTGAAGCTTTCTTT.

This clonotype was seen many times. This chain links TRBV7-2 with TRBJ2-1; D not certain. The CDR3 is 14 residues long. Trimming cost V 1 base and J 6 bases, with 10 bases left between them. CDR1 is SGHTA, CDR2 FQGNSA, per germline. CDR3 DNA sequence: TGTGCCAGCAGCTTAGTACCGGCTAGCAATGAGCAGTTCTTC. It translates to CASSLVPASNEQFF.

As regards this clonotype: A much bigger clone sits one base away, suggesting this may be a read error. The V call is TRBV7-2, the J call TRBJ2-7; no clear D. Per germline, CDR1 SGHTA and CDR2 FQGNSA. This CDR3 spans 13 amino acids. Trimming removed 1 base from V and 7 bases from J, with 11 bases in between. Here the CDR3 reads CASSLGSWDEQYF. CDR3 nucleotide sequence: TGTGCCAGCAGCTTAGGAAGCTGGGATGAGCAGTACTTC.

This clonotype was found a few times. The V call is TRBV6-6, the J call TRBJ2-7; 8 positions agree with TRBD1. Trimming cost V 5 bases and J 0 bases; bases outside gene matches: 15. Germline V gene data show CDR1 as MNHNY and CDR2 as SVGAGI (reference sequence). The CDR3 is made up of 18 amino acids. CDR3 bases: TGTGCCAGCAGTATGCCCTTTTTAGGACAGGGAAGCTCCTACGAGCAGTACTTC. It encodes CASSMPFLGQGSSYEQYF.

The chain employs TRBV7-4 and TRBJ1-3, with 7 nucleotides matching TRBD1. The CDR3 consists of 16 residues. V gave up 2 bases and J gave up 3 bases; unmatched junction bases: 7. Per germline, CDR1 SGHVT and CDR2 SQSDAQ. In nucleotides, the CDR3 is TGTGCCAGCAGCTTATGGCGACAGGGTAATGGAAACACCATATATTTT. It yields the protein CASSLWRQGNGNTIYF. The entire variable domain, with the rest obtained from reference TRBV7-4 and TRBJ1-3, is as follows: GAGVSQSPRYKVAKRGRDVALRCDSISGHVTLYWYRQTLGQGSEVLTYSQSDAQRDKSGRPSGRFSAERPERSVSTLKIQRTEQGDSAVYLCASSLWRQGNGNTIYFGEGSWLTVV.

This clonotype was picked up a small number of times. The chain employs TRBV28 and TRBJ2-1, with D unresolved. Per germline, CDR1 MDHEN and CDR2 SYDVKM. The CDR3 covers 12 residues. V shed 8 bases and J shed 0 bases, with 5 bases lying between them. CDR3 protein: CASWSSYNEQFF. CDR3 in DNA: TGTGCCAGCTGGAGCTCCTACAATGAGCAGTTCTTC.

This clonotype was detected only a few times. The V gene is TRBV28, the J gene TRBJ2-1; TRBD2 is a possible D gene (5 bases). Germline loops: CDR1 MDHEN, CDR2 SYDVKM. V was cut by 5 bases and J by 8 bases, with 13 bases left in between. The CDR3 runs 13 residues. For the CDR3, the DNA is TGTGCCAGCAGTCCGACTATGCGGCATGAGCAGTTCTTC. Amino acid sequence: CASSPTMRHEQFF.

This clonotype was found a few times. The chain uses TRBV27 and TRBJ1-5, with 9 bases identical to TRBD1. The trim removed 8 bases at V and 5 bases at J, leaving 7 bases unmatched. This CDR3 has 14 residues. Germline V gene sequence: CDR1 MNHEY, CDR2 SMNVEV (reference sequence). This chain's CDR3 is CASGRTGVDQPQHF. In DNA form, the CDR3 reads TGTGCCAGCGGGCGGACAGGGGTTGATCAGCCCCAGCATTTT.

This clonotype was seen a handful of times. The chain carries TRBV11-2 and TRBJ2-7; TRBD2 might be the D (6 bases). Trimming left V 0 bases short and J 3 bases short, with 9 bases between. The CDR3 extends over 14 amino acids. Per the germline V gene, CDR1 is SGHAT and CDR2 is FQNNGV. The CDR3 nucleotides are TGTGCCAGCAGCTTAGAGGGAGGTTACTACGAGCAGTACTTC. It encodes CASSLEGGYYEQYF.

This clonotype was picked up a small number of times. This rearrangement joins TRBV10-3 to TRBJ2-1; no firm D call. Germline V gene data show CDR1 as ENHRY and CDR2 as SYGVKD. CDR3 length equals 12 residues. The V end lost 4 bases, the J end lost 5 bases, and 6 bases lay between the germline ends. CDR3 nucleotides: TGTGCCATCAGTGGATTAGACAATGAGCAGTTCTTC. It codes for CAISGLDNEQFF.

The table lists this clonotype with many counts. CDR3 protein: CASSTRERENNEQYF. The CDR3, as DNA: TGTGCCAGCAGCACCCGAGAGAGGGAGAATAACGAGCAGTACTTC. The rearrangement joins TRBV7-8 to TRBJ2-7, with D perhaps TRBD2 (5 bases). Trimming took off 5 bases at V and 5 bases at J, with 19 bases between the two ends. CDR3 length: 15 residues. Germline loops: CDR1 SGHVS, CDR2 FQNEAQ.

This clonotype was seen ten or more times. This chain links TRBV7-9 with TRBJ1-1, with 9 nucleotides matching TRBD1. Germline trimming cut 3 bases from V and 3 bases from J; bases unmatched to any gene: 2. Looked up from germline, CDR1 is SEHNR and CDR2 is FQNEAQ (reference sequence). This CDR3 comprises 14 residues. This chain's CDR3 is CASSFGTGYTEAFF. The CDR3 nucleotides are TGTGCCAGCAGCTTCGGGACAGGGTACACTGAAGCTTTCTTT.